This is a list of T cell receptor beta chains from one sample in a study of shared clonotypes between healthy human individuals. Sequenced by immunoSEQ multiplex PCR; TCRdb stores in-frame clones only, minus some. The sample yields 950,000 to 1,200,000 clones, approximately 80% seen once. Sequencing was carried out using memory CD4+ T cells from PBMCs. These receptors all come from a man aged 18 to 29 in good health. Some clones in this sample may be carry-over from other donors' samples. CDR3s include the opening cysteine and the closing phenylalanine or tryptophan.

cdr3_aa: CSATWGGAYEQYF; v_call: TRBV29-1
cdr3_aa: CASSLVRLSETQYF; v_call: TRBV7-2
cdr3_aa: CASSVRDTYNSPLHF; v_call: TRBV5-1
cdr3_aa: CASSFPPPEQYF; v_call: TRBV5-1
cdr3_aa: CASSLLDLAVETQYF; v_call: TRBV5-4
cdr3_aa: CASSFIGATKNIQYF; v_call: TRBV28
cdr3_aa: CASRVSGGREQYF; v_call: TRBV5-1
cdr3_aa: CASSQVEQGNQPQHF; v_call: TRBV4-1
cdr3_aa: CASSERAGVVNEQFF; v_call: TRBV10-2
cdr3_aa: CASAARDRGRAGANVLTF; v_call: TRBV19
cdr3_aa: CASSLGGSREEAFF; v_call: TRBV7-9
cdr3_aa: CASSQVGGDTQYF; v_call: TRBV4-3
cdr3_aa: CASSQEGTGMGGYTF; v_call: TRBV4-3
cdr3_aa: CASSTGLAGRNEQFF; v_call: TRBV7-7
cdr3_aa: CASSAKGGETQYF; v_call: TRBV9
cdr3_aa: CASSPGTGSGEKLFF; v_call: TRBV27
cdr3_aa: CASSYSIYSNQPQHF; v_call: TRBV6-5
cdr3_aa: CAWSGSTDTQYF; v_call: TRBV30
cdr3_aa: CASSQVWRTGRTGNTIYF; v_call: TRBV4-1
cdr3_aa: CASNPDPNTEAFF; v_call: TRBV6-5
cdr3_aa: CASSYRGERYGYTF; v_call: TRBV6-6
cdr3_aa: CASSSRVDEKLFF; v_call: TRBV28
cdr3_aa: CASSLGGSEKLFF; v_call: TRBV5-1
cdr3_aa: CASSFFTQAEGGELFF; v_call: TRBV28
cdr3_aa: CAWKTGDGTEAFF; v_call: TRBV30
cdr3_aa: CASSYGLVSYNEQFF; v_call: TRBV6-5